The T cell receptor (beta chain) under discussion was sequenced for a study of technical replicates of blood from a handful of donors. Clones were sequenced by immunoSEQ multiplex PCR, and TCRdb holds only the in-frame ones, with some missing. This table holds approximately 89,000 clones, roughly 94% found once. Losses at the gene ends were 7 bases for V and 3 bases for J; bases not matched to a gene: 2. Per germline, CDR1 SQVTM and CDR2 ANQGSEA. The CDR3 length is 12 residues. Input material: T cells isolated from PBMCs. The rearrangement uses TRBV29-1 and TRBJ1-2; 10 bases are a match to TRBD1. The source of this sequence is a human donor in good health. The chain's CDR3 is CSAGTGDYGYTF. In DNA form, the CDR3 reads TGCAGCGCCGGGACAGGGGACTATGGCTACACCTTC.